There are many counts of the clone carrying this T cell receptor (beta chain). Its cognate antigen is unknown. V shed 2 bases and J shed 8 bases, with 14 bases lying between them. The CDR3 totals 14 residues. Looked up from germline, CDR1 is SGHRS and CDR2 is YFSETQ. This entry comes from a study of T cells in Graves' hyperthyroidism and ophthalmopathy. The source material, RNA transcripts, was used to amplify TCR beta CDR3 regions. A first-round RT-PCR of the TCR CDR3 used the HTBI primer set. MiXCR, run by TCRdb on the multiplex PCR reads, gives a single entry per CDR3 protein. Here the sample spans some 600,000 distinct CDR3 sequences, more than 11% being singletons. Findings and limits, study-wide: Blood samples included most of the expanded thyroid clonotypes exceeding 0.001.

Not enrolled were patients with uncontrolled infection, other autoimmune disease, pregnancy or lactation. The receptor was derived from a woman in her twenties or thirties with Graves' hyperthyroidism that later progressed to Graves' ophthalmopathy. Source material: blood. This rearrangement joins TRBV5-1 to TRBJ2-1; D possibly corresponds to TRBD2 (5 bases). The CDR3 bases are TGCGCCAGCAGCTTACTTTCTGAGGGATATGAGCAGTTCTTC. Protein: CASSLLSEGYEQFF.